This T cell receptor (beta chain) is drawn from a study of OX40 agonist ivuxolimab in advanced cancers. The data were produced by immunoSEQ multiplex PCR, yet TCRdb's version contains in-frame clones alone and is incomplete. The table lists about 50,000 clones, nearly 90% of them singletons. The ends were cut back, 6 bases at V and 4 bases at J, with 15 bases in the middle. Looked up from germline, CDR1 is MNHNS and CDR2 is SASEGT. This CDR3 has 14 amino acids. The clonotype was recovered from an adult with an advanced solid tumor such as melanoma, head and neck, liver or kidney cancer. V is TRBV6-1 and J is TRBJ1-2; D might be TRBD1 (6 bases). The sample consisted of CD4+ or CD8+ T cells sorted from blood, taken in a trial of the OX40 agonist ivuxolimab. The CDR3 nucleotides are TGTGCCAGCAGAACCAGGGGACTCTCCTATGGCTACACCTTC. This sequence encodes CASRTRGLSYGYTF.